One and the same sample provided the 11 T cell receptor beta chains below, sequenced in a study of blood T cell repertoires in COVID-19. Libraries were prepared by immunoSEQ multiplex PCR; TCRdb keeps only in-frame clonotypes and omits some of them. Of about 160,000 clones listed, about 85% are singletons. The sample comprised peripheral blood. The receptor set was obtained from a human donor with acute or convalescent COVID-19. The donor label of this sample is uncertain.

The chain joins TRBV15 to TRBJ2-1, with D possibly TRBD2 on 5 matching bases. With 1 base removed from V and 7 bases from J, the gap between germline ends came to 14 bases. The CDR3 spans 15 residues. Germline V gives CDR1 LNHNV, CDR2 YYDKDF (reference sequence). CDR3 nucleotides: TGTGCCACCAGCAGAGTTGGGGATACGGGGAATGAGCAGTTCTTC. Translated, it gives CATSRVGDTGNEQFF.

This clone was found once. The chain couples TRBV6-1 to TRBJ1-4, with no clear D. Germline loops: CDR1 MNHNS, CDR2 SASEGT. V was clipped by 2 bases and J by 7 bases, with 14 bases between them. CDR3 length: 15 residues. The CDR3 is CASSESMVGGEKLFF. DNA for the CDR3: TGTGCCAGCAGTGAAAGCATGGTAGGCGGTGAAAAACTGTTTTTT.

This clone was counted a few times. Written as DNA, the CDR3 is TGTGCCAGCAGCTTCGAGGGCGGACAGATGCCCTACGAGCAGTACTTC. It is translated as CASSFEGGQMPYEQYF. This chain links TRBV5-5 with TRBJ2-7; D perhaps matches TRBD1 (6 bases). The V gene lost 2 bases and the J gene lost 2 bases, with 17 bases spanning the gap. Germline CDR1 and CDR2: SGHKS and YYEKEE (reference sequence). This CDR3 is built from 16 residues.

The chain links TRBV18 to TRBJ1-2; TRBD1 aligns across 8 bases. Trimming removed 3 bases from V and 4 bases from J; junction bases left unmatched: 7. Germline V CDR1 and CDR2: KGHSH, LQKENI. There are 15 residues in the CDR3. This CDR3 is CASSPFQGALYGYTF. Here the CDR3 DNA reads TGTGCCAGCTCACCCTTTCAGGGGGCCCTCTATGGCTACACCTTC.

This sequence joins TRBV11-2 and TRBJ1-1; maybe TRBD1 (5 bases). The germline V gene encodes CDR1 SGHAT and CDR2 FQNNGV. Trimming left V 3 bases short and J 1 base short, with 15 bases between. The CDR3 sequence is 16 residues long. CDR3 residues: CASSFVLGQGNTEAFF. The CDR3 nucleotides read TGTGCCAGCAGCTTCGTTTTAGGGCAGGGGAACACTGAAGCTTTCTTT.

This sequence joins TRBV19 and TRBJ1-2; TRBD1 matches 8 bases. The CDR3 sequence is 14 residues long. Germline V CDR1 and CDR2: LNHDA, SQIVND (reference sequence). V was pared by 3 bases and J by 5 bases, with 5 bases of the junction left unmatched. CDR3 bases: TGTGCCAGTAGTATGTCAACAGGGGGGTATGGCTACACCTTC. Its translation is CASSMSTGGYGYTF.

The gene calls are TRBV7-9 and TRBJ2-1, with TRBD1 as a possible D gene (5 bases). V lost 2 bases and J 5 bases, leaving 13 bases between the germline ends. CDR3 length: 15 residues. Germline V CDR1 and CDR2: SEHNR, FQNEAQ (reference sequence). In DNA, the CDR3 is TGTGCCAGCAGCTTACGTCTGGGGCCGAACAATGAGCAGTTCTTC. Its protein product is CASSLRLGPNNEQFF. The full variable domain, with the rest looked up from reference TRBV7-9 and TRBJ2-1, is DTGVSQNPRHKITKRGQNVTFRCDPISEHNRLYWYRQTLGQGPEFLTYFQNEAQLEKSRLLSDRFSAERPKGSFSTLEIQRTEQGDSAMYLCASSLRLGPNNEQFFGPGTRLTVL.

CDR3 region: CASSRDRSATNEKLFF. The CDR3 DNA reads as TGTGCCAGCAGCCGGGACAGGAGTGCAACTAATGAAAAACTGTTTTTT. The V gene is TRBV2, the J gene TRBJ1-4; TRBD1 aligns across 8 bases. The junction had 6 bases not matched to a gene; V was cut back by 6 bases and J by 0 bases. CDR1 SNHLY and CDR2 FYNNEI come from the germline V gene. The CDR3 length is 16 residues.

This sequence joins TRBV19 and TRBJ2-2, with TRBD2 identical over 7 bases. V lost 10 bases, J lost 6 bases, and 8 bases stayed unmatched. Germline assignment: CDR1 LNHDA and CDR2 SQIVND (reference sequence). This CDR3 region has 13 residues. CDR3 residues: CATPGLRSGELFF. DNA for the CDR3: TGTGCCACCCCGGGACTAAGGTCCGGGGAGCTGTTTTTT.

The chain couples TRBV7-9 to TRBJ2-1, with TRBD1 identical over 10 bases. The CDR3 length is 15 residues. From germline, CDR1 is SEHNR and CDR2 FQNEAQ (reference sequence). Losses at the gene ends were 5 bases for V and 2 bases for J; bases not matched to a gene: 3. The CDR3 DNA sequence: TGTGCCAGCAGCCGGGACAGGGGTGCCTACAATGAGCAGTTCTTC. Protein sequence: CASSRDRGAYNEQFF. The full variable domain, in which reference TRBV7-9 and TRBJ2-1 provide the parts outside the CDR3, is DTGVSQNPRHKITKRGQNVTFRCDPISEHNRLYWYRQTLGQGPEFLTYFQNEAQLEKSRLLSDRFSAERPKGSFSTLEIQRTEQGDSAMYLCASSRDRGAYNEQFFGPGTRLTVL.

The CDR3 here is CASSEGTGDTQYF. Here the CDR3 DNA reads TGTGCCAGCAGTGAAGGGACTGGAGATACGCAGTATTTT. This chain joins TRBV6-4 and TRBJ2-3; D may be TRBD2 (6 bases). CDR3 size: 13 residues. Germline values: CDR1 MRHNA, CDR2 SNTAGT. Trimming pared 3 bases from V and 5 bases from J, leaving 9 bases between.